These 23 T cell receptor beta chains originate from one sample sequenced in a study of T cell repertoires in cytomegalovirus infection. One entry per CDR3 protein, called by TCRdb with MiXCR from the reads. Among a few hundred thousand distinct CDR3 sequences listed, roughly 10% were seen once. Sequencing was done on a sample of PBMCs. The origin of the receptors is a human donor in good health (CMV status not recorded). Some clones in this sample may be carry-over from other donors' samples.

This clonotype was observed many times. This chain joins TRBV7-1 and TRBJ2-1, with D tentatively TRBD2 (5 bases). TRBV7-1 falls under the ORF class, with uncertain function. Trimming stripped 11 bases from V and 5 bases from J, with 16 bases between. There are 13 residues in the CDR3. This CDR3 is CAEGRLADNEQFF. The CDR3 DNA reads TGTGCCGAAGGAAGGCTAGCAGACAATGAGCAGTTCTTC.

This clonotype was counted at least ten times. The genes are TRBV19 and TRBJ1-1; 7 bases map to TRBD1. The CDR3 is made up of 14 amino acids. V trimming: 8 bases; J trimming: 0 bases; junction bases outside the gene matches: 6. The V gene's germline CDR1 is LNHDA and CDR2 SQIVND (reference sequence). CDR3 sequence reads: CASLQQGMNTEAFF. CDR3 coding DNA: TGTGCCAGTCTCCAACAGGGGATGAACACTGAAGCTTTCTTT. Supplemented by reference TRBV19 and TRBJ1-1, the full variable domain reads DGGITQSPKYLFRKEGQNVTLSCEQNLNHDAMYWYRQDPGQGLRLIYYSQIVNDFQKGDIAEGYSVSREKKESFPLTVTSAQKNPTAFYLCASLQQGMNTEAFFGQGTRLTVV.

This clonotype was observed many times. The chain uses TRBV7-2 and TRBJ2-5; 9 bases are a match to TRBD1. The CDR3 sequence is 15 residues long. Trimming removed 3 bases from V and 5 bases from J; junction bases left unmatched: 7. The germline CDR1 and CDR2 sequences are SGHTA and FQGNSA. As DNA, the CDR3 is TGTGCCAGCAGCTTCACAGGGGGCGCGTTGGAGACCCAGTACTTC. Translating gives CASSFTGGALETQYF.

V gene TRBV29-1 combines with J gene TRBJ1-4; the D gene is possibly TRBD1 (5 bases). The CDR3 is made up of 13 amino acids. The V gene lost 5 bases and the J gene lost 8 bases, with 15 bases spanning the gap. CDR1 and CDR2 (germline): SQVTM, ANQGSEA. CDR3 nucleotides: TGCAGCGTTCGAAGGCAGGGAGGCGAAAAACTGTTTTTT. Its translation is CSVRRQGGEKLFF.

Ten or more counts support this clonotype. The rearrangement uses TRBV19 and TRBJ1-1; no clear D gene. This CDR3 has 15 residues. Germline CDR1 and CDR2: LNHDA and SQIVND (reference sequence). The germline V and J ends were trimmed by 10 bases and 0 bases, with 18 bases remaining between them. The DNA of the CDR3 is TGTGCCACCATCCCACCCGGCAGATTGAACACTGAAGCTTTCTTT. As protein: CATIPPGRLNTEAFF.

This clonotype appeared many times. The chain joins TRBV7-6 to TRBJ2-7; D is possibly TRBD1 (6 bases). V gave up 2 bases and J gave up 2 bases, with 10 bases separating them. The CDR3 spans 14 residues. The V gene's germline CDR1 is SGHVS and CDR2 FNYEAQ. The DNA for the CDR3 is TGTGCCAGCAGCTTAAAAGGGGGAGCCTACGAGCAGTACTTC. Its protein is CASSLKGGAYEQYF.

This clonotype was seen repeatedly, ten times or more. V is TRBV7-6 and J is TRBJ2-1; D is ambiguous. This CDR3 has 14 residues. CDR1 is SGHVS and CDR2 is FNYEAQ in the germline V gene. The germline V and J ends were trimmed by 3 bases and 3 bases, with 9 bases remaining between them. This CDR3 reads CASSLQLGYNEQFF. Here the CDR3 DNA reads TGTGCCAGCAGCTTGCAGCTAGGCTACAATGAGCAGTTCTTC.

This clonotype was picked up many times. Here the CDR3 DNA reads TGTGCCAGCAGTGAAGGATCGGCTGGGTACAATGAGCAGTTCTTC. It specifies CASSEGSAGYNEQFF. The J gene is TRBJ2-1, the V gene TRBV6-1; no firm D call. V lost 1 base and J lost 4, with 11 bases in between. This CDR3 spans 15 amino acids. CDR1 is MNHNS, CDR2 SASEGT, per germline.

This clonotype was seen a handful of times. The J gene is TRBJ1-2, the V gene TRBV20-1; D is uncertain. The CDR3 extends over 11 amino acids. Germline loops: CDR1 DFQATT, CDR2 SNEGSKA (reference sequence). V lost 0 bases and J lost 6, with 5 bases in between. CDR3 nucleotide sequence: TGCAGTGCTAGAGATGGGGATGGCTACACCTTC. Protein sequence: CSARDGDGYTF.

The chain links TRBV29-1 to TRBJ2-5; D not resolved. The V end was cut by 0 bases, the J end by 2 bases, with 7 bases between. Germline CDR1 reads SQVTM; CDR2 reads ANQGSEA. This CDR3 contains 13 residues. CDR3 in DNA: TGCAGCGTTGAAGATCGGGTACAAGAGACCCAGTACTTC. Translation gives CSVEDRVQETQYF.

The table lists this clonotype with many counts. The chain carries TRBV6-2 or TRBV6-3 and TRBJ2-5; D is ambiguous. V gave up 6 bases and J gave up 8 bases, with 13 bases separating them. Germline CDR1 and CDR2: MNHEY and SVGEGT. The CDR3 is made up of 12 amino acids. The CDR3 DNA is TGTGCCAGCAGCCCCCCCTCTCCAACCCAGTACTTC. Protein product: CASSPPSPTQYF.

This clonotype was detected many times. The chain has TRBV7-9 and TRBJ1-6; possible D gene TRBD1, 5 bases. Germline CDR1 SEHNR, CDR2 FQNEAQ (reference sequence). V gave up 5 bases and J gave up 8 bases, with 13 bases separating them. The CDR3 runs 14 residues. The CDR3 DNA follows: TGTGCCAGCAGCCGACGGGACCGTGATTCACCCCTCCACTTT. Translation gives CASSRRDRDSPLHF. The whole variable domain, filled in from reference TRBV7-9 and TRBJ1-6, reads DTGVSQNPRHKITKRGQNVTFRCDPISEHNRLYWYRQTLGQGPEFLTYFQNEAQLEKSRLLSDRFSAERPKGSFSTLEIQRTEQGDSAMYLCASSRRDRDSPLHFGNGTRLTVT.

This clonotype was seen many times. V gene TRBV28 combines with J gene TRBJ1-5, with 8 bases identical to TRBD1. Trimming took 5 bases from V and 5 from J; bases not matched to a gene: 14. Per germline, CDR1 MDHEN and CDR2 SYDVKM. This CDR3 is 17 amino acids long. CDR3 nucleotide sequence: TGTGCCAGCAGTAAGACAGGGGATGCGCGTCCTCATCAGCCCCAGCATTTT. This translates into CASSKTGDARPHQPQHF.

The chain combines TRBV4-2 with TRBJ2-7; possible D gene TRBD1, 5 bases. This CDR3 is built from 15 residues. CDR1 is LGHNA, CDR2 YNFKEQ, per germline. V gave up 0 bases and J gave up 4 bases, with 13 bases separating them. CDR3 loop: CASSQEVTGVYEQYF. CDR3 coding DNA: TGTGCCAGCAGCCAAGAAGTAACAGGTGTGTACGAGCAGTACTTC.

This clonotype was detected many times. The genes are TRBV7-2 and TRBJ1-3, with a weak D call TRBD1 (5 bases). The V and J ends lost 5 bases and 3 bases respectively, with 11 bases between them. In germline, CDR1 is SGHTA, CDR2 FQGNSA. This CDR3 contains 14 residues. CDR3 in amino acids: CASSMLGDGNTIYF. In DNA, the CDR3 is TGTGCCAGCAGCATGTTAGGGGATGGAAACACCATATATTTT.

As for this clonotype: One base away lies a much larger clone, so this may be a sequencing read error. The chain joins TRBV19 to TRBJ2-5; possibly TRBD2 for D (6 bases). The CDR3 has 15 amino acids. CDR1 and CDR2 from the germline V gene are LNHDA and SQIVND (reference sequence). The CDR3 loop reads CASSQTAGREETQHF. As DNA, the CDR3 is TGTGCCAGTAGTCAAACAGCGGGCCGCGAAGAGACCCAGCACTTC.

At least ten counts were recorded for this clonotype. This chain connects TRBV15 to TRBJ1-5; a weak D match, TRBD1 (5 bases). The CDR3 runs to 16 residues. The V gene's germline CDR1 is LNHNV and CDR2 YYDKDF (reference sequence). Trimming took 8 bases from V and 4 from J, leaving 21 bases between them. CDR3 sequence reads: CATRSGARIGNQPQHF. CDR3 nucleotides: TGTGCCACCCGGAGCGGGGCGCGCATAGGGAATCAGCCCCAGCATTTT.

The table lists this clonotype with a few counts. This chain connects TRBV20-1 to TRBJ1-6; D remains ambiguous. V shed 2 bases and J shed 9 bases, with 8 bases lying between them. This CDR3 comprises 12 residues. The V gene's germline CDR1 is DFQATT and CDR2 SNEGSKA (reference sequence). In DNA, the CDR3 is TGCAGTGCTAGAATGGGAATTTCACCCCTCCACTTT. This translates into CSARMGISPLHF.

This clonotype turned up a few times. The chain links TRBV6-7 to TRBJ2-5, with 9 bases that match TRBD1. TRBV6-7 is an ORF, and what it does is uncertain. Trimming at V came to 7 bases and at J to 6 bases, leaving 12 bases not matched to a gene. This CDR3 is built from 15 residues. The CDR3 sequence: CASNPGQGPRKTQYF. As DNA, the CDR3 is TGTGCCAGCAACCCGGGACAGGGCCCCAGAAAGACCCAGTACTTC.

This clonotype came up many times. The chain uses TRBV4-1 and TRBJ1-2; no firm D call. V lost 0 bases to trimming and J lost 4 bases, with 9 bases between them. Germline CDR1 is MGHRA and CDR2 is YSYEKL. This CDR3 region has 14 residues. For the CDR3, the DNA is TGCGCCAGCAGCCAAGATCTTGTGAGCTATGGCTACACCTTC. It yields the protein CASSQDLVSYGYTF.

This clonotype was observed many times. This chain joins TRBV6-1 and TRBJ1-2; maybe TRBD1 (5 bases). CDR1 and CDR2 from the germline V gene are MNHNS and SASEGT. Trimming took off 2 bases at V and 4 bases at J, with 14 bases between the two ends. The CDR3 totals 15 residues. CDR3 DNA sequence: TGTGCCAGCAGTGAACCGGGACGGGATTTCTATGGCTACACCTTC. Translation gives CASSEPGRDFYGYTF.

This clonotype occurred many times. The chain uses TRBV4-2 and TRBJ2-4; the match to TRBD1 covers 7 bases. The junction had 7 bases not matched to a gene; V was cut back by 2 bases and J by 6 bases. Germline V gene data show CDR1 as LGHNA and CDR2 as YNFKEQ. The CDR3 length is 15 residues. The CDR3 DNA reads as TGTGCCAGCAGCCAAATACAGGGGAAGGGAAACATTCAGTACTTC. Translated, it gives CASSQIQGKGNIQYF.

CDR3 residues: CSAPRERGTDTQYF. The CDR3, as DNA: TGCAGTGCTCCCCGCGAGCGGGGGACAGATACGCAGTATTTT. The rearrangement links TRBV20-1 to TRBJ2-3, with 8 bases matching TRBD2. V shed 5 bases, J shed 3 bases, and the junction held 7 bases outside the gene matches. The CDR3 is 14 amino acids. Germline assignment: CDR1 DFQATT and CDR2 SNEGSKA (reference sequence).